This T cell receptor (beta chain) comes out of a study of blood T cell repertoires in COVID-19. Study background: Some COVID-19 samples were acute and others convalescent; all came from the United States, Italy and Spain.

Original methodology: Cell counts per sample came from amplifying reference gene primers. Assay used: immunoSEQ multiplex PCR; TCRdb lists only in-frame clones, some missing. The V and J calls and clone size are taken from that table; D and trimming were inferred from the DNA. The data hold approximately 300,000 clones, with nearly 90% observed a single time. This CDR3 has 13 residues. With 9 bases clipped from V and 4 bases from J, the junction kept 7 bases outside the gene matches. CDR1 is LNHDA, CDR2 SQIVND, per germline (reference sequence). Patients from Seattle were sampled longitudinally, starting during active infection.

The sequence was collected from a woman aged 25 to 39 with COVID-19, enrolled during active disease. The specimen was peripheral blood. This sequence joins TRBV19 and TRBJ1-2; TRBD1 agrees at 8 bases. CDR3 amino acids: CASTDRESYGYTF. CDR3 DNA: TGTGCCAGCACGGACAGGGAATCCTATGGCTACACCTTC.